This is a list of T cell receptor beta chains from one sample in a study of T-cell memory formation after mild COVID-19. TCRdb independently ran MiXCR on the 5' RACE reads; one entry per CDR3 protein. Of nearly 350,000 distinct CDR3 sequences detected, over 10% appear once; the ten largest clones hold 20% to 25%. Sequencing was done on a sample of PBMCs or a T cell subset sorted from them (not recorded which). The source of these receptors is a man younger than 35 who had mild COVID-19 (a few samples of this study predate the infection). Cell type and time point are not known. The CDR3 runs from the conserved cysteine through the conserved F or W. Fields, in order: J gene, D gene, clone size, V gene, CDR3 DNA, CDR3 protein. D genes are given only for firm matches. Where a row states a size, it is once, few, many or the class of an expanded clone; other rows omit it.

>TRBJ2-5|NA|NA|TRBV7-6
TGTGCCAGCAGCTTAGCGGAGGTTGTGTGGGAGACCCAGTACTTC
CASSLAEVVWETQYF
>TRBJ1-1|NA|NA|TRBV4-2
TGTGCCAGCAGGGAAGGACCCGCCAACACTGAAGCTTTCTTT
CASREGPANTEAFF
>TRBJ1-6|NA|NA|TRBV5-1
TGCGCCAGCAGCTTGGTGGGGACCAGATTCAATTCACCCCTCCACTTT
CASSLVGTRFNSPLHF
>TRBJ2-7|NA|NA|TRBV7-9
TGTGCCAGCAGCTTAGGTGACAACGAGCAGTACTTC
CASSLGDNEQYF
>TRBJ1-1|NA|NA|TRBV7-9
TGTGCCAGCAGCTTAAATCTTTTCGACAGGAACACTGAAGCTTTCTTT
CASSLNLFDRNTEAFF
>TRBJ2-5|TRBD2|few|TRBV7-9
TGTGCCAGCAGCCAGACTAGCGACCTTGAGACCCAGTACTTC
CASSQTSDLETQYF
>TRBJ2-3|NA|NA|TRBV7-2
TGTGCCAGCAGCGCACAGGGGATACAGTGGGGGGGCGAAGCAGATACGCAGTATTTT
CASSAQGIQWGGEADTQYF
>TRBJ2-6|NA|few|TRBV5-5
TGTGCCAGCAGGGCCGGGACCCGATACTCTGGGGCCAACGTCCTGACTTTC
CASRAGTRYSGANVLTF
>TRBJ1-2|NA|few|TRBV29-1
TGCAGCGTTGATCTGCAGATCTATGGCTACACCTTC
CSVDLQIYGYTF
>TRBJ2-5|NA|NA|TRBV12-3/TRBV12-4
TGTGCCAGCAGTTTAATTCTGTGGGAGACCCAGTACTTC
CASSLILWETQYF
>TRBJ2-2|NA|NA|TRBV7-9
TGTGCCAGCAGATTCCCAACCGGGGAGCTGTTTTTT
CASRFPTGELFF
>TRBJ2-7|NA|NA|TRBV7-2
TGTGCCAGCAGCTCCCCCGGTGGGGTGCAGTACTTC
CASSSPGGVQYF
>TRBJ2-7|TRBD1|NA|TRBV18
TGTGCCAGCTCACCGACAGGGGGCTTAACCGAGCAGTACTTC
CASSPTGGLTEQYF
>TRBJ1-1|NA|once|TRBV12-5
TGTGCTAGTGCCAAGACAGCGAACACTGAAGCTTTCTTT
CASAKTANTEAFF
>TRBJ1-2|NA|few|TRBV29-1
TGCAGCGGGAACAGGGTCGGCTATGGCTACACCTTC
CSGNRVGYGYTF
>TRBJ1-5|NA|many|TRBV3-1
TGTGCCAGCAGCCAAGGGGCACAGATGAATCAGCCCCAGCATTTT
CASSQGAQMNQPQHF
>TRBJ1-5|NA|NA|TRBV15
TGTGCCACCAGCAGAGATTCCGTACGAAGTCAGCCCCAGCATTTT
CATSRDSVRSQPQHF
>TRBJ2-7|NA|NA|TRBV20-1
TGCAGTGTTCGCCCCGGGACAACCTACGAGCAGTACTTC
CSVRPGTTYEQYF
>TRBJ2-2|NA|many|TRBV24-1
TGTGCCGTAAGAGAAACTTACACCGGGGAGCTGTTTTTT
CAVRETYTGELFF
>TRBJ2-1|TRBD1|NA|TRBV7-9
TGTGCCAGCGGGACAGGGGCAAATGAGCAGTTCTTC
CASGTGANEQFF
>TRBJ1-4|NA|many|TRBV7-9
TGTGCCAGCAGCTCCTCAGGGAGTGAAAAACTGTTTTTT
CASSSSGSEKLFF
>TRBJ1-1|NA|NA|TRBV15
TGTGCCACCAGCCGAGGCGGCGCGGTCCGCGCTGAAGCTTTCTTT
CATSRGGAVRAEAFF
>TRBJ2-1|NA|few|TRBV12-3/TRBV12-4
TGTGCCAGCCCCCACCGGACAGAACGAGGGGGTGAGCAGTTCTTC
CASPHRTERGGEQFF
>TRBJ2-2|NA|few|TRBV5-5
TGTGCCAGCAGCTTGGCTGGAGGTCGGCCGATGAACACCGGGGAGCTGTTTTTT
CASSLAGGRPMNTGELFF